A single sample gave rise to the 3 T cell receptor beta chains below, sequenced in a study of cytomegalovirus exposure and HLA in healthy donors. PCR employed 60 Vbeta and 13 Jbeta primers. Sequencing used immunoSEQ multiplex PCR; TCRdb keeps in-frame clones, though not all of them. The sample has 220,000 or so clones; approximately 79% are singletons. Sample: PBMCs. These receptors all come from a man aged 50-59 years in good health and CMV-seronegative.

The chain links TRBV5-1 to TRBJ2-7, with 7 bases that match TRBD2. V lost 0 bases to trimming and J lost 5 bases; unmatched junction nucleotides: 2. This CDR3 comprises 13 residues. The germline gives CDR1 SGHRS, CDR2 YFSETQ. The CDR3 DNA is TGCGCCAGCAGCTTGGAGGGAGGGAACGAGCAGTACTTC. Its translation: CASSLEGGNEQYF.

J is TRBJ2-1 and V is TRBV5-1; 9 bases map to TRBD1. The CDR3 has 15 amino acids. V was clipped by 0 bases and J by 4 bases; unmatched bases: 2. CDR1 and CDR2 (germline): SGHRS, YFSETQ. CDR3 nucleotide sequence: TGCGCCAGCAGCTTGGGACAGGGGGGATACAATGAGCAGTTCTTC. This encodes CASSLGQGGYNEQFF. Drawing the rest from reference TRBV5-1 and TRBJ2-1, the complete variable domain is KAGVTQTPRYLIKTRGQQVTLSCSPISGHRSVSWYQQTPGQGLQFLFEYFSETQRNKGNFPGRFSGRQFSNSRSEMNVSTLELGDSALYLCASSLGQGGYNEQFFGPGTRLTVL.

The V and J genes are TRBV28 and TRBJ1-2, with 9 positions matching TRBD1. Germline V CDR1 and CDR2: MDHEN, SYDVKM. The CDR3 length is 15 residues. Trimming at V came to 4 bases and at J to 8 bases, leaving 11 bases not matched to a gene. The CDR3 region has the DNA TGTGCCAGCAGTTCGTCCGGGACAGGGATACTGGGCTACACCTTC. Amino acids: CASSSSGTGILGYTF.